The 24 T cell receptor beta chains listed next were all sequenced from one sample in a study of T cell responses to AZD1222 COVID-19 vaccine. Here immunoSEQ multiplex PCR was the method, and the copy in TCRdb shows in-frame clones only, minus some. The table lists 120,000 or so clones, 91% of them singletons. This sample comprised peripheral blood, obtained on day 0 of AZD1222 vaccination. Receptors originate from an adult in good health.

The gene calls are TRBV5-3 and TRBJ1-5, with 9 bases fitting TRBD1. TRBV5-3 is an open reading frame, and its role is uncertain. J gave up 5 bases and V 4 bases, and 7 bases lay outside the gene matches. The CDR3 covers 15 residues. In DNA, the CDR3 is TGTGCCAGAAGCCGCGACAGGGGGGGTCATCAGCCCCAGCATTTT. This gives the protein CARSRDRGGHQPQHF.

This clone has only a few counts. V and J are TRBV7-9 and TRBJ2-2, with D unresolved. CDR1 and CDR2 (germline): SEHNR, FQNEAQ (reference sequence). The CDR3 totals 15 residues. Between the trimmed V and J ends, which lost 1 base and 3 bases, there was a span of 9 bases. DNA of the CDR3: TGTGCCAGCAGCTTAGTCGGTCCGTACACCGGGGAGCTGTTTTTT. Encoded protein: CASSLVGPYTGELFF.

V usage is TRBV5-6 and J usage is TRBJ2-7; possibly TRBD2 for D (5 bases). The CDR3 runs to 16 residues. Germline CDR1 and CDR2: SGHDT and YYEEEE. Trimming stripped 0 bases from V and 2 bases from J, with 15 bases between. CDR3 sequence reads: CASSLERVGGTYEQYF. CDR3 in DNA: TGTGCCAGCAGCTTGGAAAGGGTTGGAGGAACCTACGAGCAGTACTTC.

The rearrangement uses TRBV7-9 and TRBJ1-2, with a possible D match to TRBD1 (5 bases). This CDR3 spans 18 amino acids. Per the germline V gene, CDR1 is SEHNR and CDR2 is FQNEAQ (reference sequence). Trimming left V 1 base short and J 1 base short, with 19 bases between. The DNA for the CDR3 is TGTGCCAGCAGCTTAGTCGGGGCGGGGCCGAAGGGTAACTATGGCTACACCTTC. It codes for CASSLVGAGPKGNYGYTF.

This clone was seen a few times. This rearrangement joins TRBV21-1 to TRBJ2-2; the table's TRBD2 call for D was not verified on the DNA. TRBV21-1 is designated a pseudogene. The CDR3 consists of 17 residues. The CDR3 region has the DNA TGTGCCAGCAGCAAAGTGACTAGCGGGAGGGAGCGCGGGGAGCTGTTTTTT. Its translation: CASSKVTSGRERGELFF.

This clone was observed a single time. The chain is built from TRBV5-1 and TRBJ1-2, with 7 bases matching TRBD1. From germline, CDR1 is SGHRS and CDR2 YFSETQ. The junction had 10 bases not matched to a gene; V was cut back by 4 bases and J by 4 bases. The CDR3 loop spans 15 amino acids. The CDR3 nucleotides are TGCGCCAGCAGCCCCGGAGAGGGGGCGATCTATGGCTACACCTTC. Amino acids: CASSPGEGAIYGYTF. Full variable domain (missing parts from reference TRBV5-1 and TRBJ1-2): KAGVTQTPRYLIKTRGQQVTLSCSPISGHRSVSWYQQTPGQGLQFLFEYFSETQRNKGNFPGRFSGRQFSNSRSEMNVSTLELGDSALYLCASSPGEGAIYGYTFGSGTRLTVV.

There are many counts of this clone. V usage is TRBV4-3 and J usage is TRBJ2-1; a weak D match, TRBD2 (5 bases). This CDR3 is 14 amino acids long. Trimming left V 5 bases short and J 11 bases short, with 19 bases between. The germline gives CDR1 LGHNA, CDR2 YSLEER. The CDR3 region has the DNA TGCGCCAGCAGCAAGCTCCCTAATCGACTAAAGCAGTTCTTC. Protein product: CASSKLPNRLKQFF.

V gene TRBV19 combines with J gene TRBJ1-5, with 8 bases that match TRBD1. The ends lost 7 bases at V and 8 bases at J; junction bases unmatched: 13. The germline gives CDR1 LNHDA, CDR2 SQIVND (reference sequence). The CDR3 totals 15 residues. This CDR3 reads CASMRYRGFIEPQHF. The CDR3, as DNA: TGTGCCAGTATGAGGTACAGGGGGTTTATTGAGCCCCAGCATTTT.

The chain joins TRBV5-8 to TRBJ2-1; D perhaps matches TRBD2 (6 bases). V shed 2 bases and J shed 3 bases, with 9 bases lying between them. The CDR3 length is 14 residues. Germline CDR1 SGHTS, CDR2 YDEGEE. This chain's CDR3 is CASSFLAYYNEQFF. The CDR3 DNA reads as TGTGCCAGCAGCTTTCTAGCGTACTACAATGAGCAGTTCTTC.

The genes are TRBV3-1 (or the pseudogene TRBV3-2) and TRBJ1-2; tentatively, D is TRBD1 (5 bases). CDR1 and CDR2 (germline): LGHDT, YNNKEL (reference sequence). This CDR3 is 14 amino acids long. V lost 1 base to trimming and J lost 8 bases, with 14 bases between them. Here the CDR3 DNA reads TGTGCCAGCAGCCAAGCTCGGGGGTATGGGGGCTACACCTTC. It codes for CASSQARGYGGYTF.

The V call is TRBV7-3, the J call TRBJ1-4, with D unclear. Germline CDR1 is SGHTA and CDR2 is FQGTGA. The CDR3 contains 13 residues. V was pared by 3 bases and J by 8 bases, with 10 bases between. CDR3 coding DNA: TGTGCCAGCAGCTTCGGACCTGGCGAAAAACTGTTTTTT. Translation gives CASSFGPGEKLFF. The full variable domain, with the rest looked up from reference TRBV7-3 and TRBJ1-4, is GAGVSQTPSNKVTEKGKYVELRCDPISGHTALYWYRQSLGQGPEFLIYFQGTGAADDSGLPNDRFFAVRPEGSVSTLKIQRTERGDSAVYLCASSFGPGEKLFFGSGTQLSVL.

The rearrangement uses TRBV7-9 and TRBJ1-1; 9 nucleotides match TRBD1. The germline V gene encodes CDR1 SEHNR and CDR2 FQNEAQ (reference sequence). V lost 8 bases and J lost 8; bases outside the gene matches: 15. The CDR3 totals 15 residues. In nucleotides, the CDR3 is TGTGCCAGCGAGAGCGGGGACAGGGCTTGGGGGGAAGCTTTCTTT. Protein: CASESGDRAWGEAFF.

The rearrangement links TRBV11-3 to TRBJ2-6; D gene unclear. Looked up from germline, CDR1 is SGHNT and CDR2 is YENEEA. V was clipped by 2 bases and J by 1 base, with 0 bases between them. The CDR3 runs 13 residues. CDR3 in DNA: TGTGCCAGCAGCTTATCTGGGGCCAACGTCCTGACTTTC. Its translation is CASSLSGANVLTF.

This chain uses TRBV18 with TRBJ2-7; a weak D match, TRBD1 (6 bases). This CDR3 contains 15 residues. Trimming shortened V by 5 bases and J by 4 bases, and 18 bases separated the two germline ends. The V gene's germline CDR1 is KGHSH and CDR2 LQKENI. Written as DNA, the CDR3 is TGTGCCAGCTCAAGGGACCAGGGGAATTTGTACGAGCAGTACTTC. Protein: CASSRDQGNLYEQYF.

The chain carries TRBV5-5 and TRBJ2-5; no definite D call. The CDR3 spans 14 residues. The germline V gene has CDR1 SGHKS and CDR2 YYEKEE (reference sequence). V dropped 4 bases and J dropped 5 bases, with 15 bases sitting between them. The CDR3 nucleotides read TGTGCCAGCAGCCCTCCCCAGATGGGCGAGACCCAGTACTTC. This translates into CASSPPQMGETQYF.

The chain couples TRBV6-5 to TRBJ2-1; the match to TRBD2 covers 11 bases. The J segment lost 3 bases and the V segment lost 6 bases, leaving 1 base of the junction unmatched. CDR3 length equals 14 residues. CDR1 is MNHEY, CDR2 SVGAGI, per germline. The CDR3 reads CASSGLAGYNEQFF. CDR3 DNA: TGTGCCAGCAGCGGACTAGCGGGCTACAATGAGCAGTTCTTC.

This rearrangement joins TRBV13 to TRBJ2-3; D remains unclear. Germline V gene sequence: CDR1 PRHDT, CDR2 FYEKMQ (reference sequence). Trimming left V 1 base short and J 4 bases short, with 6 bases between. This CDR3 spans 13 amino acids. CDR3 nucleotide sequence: TGTGCCAGCAGCTTAGCCCAGTCAGATACGCAGTATTTT. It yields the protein CASSLAQSDTQYF.

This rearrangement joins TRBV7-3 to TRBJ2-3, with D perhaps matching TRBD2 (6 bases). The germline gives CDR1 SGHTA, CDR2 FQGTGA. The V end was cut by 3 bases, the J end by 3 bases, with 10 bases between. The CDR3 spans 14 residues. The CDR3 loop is CASSLAGLTDTQYF. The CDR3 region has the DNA TGTGCCAGCAGCTTGGCGGGATTAACAGATACGCAGTATTTT.

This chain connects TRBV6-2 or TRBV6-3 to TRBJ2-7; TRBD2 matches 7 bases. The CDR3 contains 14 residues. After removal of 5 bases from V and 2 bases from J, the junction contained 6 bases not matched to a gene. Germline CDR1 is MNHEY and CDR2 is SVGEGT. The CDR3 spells CASSLSGAAYEQYF. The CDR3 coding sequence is TGTGCCAGCAGTCTAAGCGGGGCCGCCTACGAGCAGTACTTC.

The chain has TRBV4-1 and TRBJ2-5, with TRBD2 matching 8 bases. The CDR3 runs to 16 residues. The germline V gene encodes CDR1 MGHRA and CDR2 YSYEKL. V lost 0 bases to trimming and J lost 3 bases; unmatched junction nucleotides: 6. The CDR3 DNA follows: TGCGCCAGCAGCCAAGATGAAACTAGCGGAGAAGAGACCCAGTACTTC. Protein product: CASSQDETSGEETQYF.

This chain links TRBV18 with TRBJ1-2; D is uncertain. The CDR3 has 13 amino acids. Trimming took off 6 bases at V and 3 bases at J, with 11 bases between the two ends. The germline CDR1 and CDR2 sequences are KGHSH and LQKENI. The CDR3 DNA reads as TGTGCCAGCTCGACCAAAGCAGACTATGGCTACACCTTC. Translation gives CASSTKADYGYTF.

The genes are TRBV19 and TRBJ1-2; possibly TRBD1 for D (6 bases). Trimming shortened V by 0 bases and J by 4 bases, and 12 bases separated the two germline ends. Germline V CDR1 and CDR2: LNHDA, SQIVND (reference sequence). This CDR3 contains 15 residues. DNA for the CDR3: TGTGCCAGTAGTATAGATCAGGGGACCAGCTATGGCTACACCTTC. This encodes CASSIDQGTSYGYTF.

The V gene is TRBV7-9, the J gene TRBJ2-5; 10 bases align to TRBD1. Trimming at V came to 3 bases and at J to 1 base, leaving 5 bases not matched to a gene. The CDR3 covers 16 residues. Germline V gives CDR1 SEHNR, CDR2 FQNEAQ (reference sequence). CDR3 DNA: TGTGCCAGCAGCTTTTCCGGGACAGGGGCCCAAGAGACCCAGTACTTC. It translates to CASSFSGTGAQETQYF. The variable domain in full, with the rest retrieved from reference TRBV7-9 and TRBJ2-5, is DTGVSQNPRHKITKRGQNVTFRCDPISEHNRLYWYRQTLGQGPEFLTYFQNEAQLEKSRLLSDRFSAERPKGSFSTLEIQRTEQGDSAMYLCASSFSGTGAQETQYFGPGTRLLVL.

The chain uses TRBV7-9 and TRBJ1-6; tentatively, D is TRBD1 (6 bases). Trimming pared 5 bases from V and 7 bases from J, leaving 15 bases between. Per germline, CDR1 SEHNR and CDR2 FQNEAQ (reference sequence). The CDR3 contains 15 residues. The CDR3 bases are TGTGCCAGCAGCGCAAGAGGACAGCTGAATTCACCCCTCCACTTT. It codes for CASSARGQLNSPLHF.